The 16 T cell receptor beta chains given below trace back to one sample, sequenced in a study of blood T cells in healthy people across ages. The authors ran a second PCR of 7 to 11 cycles using a sample-barcoded 5' primer and a J-beta primer mix. A single record per CDR3 protein comes from TCRdb applying MiXCR to the 5' RACE reads. The repertoire includes 650,000 to 900,000 distinct CDR3 sequences, around 62% of them detected once, and roughly 26% sits in the top ten. Sequencing was carried out using blood. These receptors originate from a man under 40 in good health.

This chain links TRBV21-1 with TRBJ1-6. TRBV21-1 is a pseudogene segment. The CDR3 is made up of 14 amino acids. The DNA for the CDR3 is TGTGCCAGCAGCAAAGGGAGGCAGAGGTCACCCCTCCACTTT. Translation gives CASSKGRQRSPLHF.

This chain links TRBV6-2 or TRBV6-3 with TRBJ1-2; D is uncertain. The CDR3 totals 16 residues. Per germline, CDR1 MNHEY and CDR2 SVGEGT. The germline V and J ends were trimmed by 5 bases and 1 base, with 17 bases remaining between them. The CDR3 DNA sequence: TGTGCCAGCAGTAACCCGTTCCAGGCGGATAACTATGGCTACACCTTC. Translating it yields CASSNPFQADNYGYTF.

V gene TRBV20-1 combines with J gene TRBJ2-7, with D tentatively TRBD1 (8 bases). CDR1 DFQATT and CDR2 SNEGSKA come from the germline V gene (reference sequence). This CDR3 is 15 amino acids long. Trimming took 1 base from V and 3 from J, leaving 16 bases between them. CDR3 coding DNA: TGCAGTGCTAGAGTTTTGGACAGGGAGGGCTACGAGCAGTACTTC. Its translation is CSARVLDREGYEQYF.

The sample holds a few counts of this clonotype. This chain joins TRBV10-3 and TRBJ2-1; TRBD2 matches at 10 bases. The CDR3 has 14 residues. Germline CDR1 and CDR2: ENHRY and SYGVKD. V was clipped by 6 bases and J by 5 bases; unmatched bases: 4. The CDR3 DNA reads as TGTGCCATCAGCCGCGGACTAGCGGACAATGAGCAGTTCTTC. Translation gives CAISRGLADNEQFF.

The V and J genes are TRBV12-3 or TRBV12-4 and TRBJ2-5; 7 bases fit TRBD1. CDR3 length: 14 amino acids. The trim removed 7 bases at V and 5 bases at J, leaving 10 bases unmatched. The CDR3 reads CASTPGQRWETQYF. CDR3 nucleotide sequence: TGTGCCAGCACCCCGGGACAGAGATGGGAGACCCAGTACTTC.

The chain recombines TRBV27 with TRBJ2-3, with D perhaps matching TRBD2 (6 bases). In germline, CDR1 is MNHEY, CDR2 SMNVEV (reference sequence). The CDR3 has 13 amino acids. The V and J ends lost 2 bases and 4 bases respectively, with 7 bases between them. CDR3 coding DNA: TGTGCCAGCAGTTTAAGGAGGGCAGATACGCAGTATTTT. Its translation is CASSLRRADTQYF.

The chain combines TRBV29-1 with TRBJ1-2; D is possibly TRBD1 (6 bases). V dropped 6 bases and J dropped 0 bases, with 11 bases sitting between them. This CDR3 has 13 residues. The germline V gene has CDR1 SQVTM and CDR2 ANQGSEA. This CDR3 is CSVRDTTNYGYTF. DNA for the CDR3: TGCAGCGTGCGGGACACTACTAACTATGGCTACACCTTC.

There are a few counts of this clonotype. The chain is built from TRBV4-3 and TRBJ2-1; the D is unclear. Germline V CDR1 and CDR2: LGHNA, YSLEER. The CDR3 is 16 residues long. Trimming took off 0 bases at V and 0 bases at J, with 9 bases between the two ends. CDR3 nucleotides: TGCGCCAGCAGCCAAGATTCCGTGAGCTCCTACAATGAGCAGTTCTTC. This encodes CASSQDSVSSYNEQFF.

The chain links TRBV5-6 to TRBJ1-2; TRBD1 agrees at 7 bases. This CDR3 contains 14 residues. Germline lookup yields CDR1 SGHDT and CDR2 YYEEEE. With 5 bases clipped from V and 4 bases from J, the junction kept 8 bases outside the gene matches. This chain's CDR3 is CASSLQGPSYGYTF. CDR3 sequence (DNA): TGTGCCAGCAGTTTACAGGGGCCTAGCTATGGCTACACCTTC.

This chain joins TRBV4-3 and TRBJ1-6; no clear D gene. With 0 bases removed from V and 8 bases from J, the gap between germline ends came to 14 bases. In germline, CDR1 is LGHNA, CDR2 YSLEER. The CDR3 is 16 residues long. CDR3 sequence reads: CASSQDPIRLHSPLHF. The CDR3 nucleotides are TGCGCCAGCAGCCAAGATCCGATACGGTTACATTCACCCCTCCACTTT.

J is TRBJ2-7 and V is TRBV28, with TRBD2 matching 9 bases. CDR3 length equals 15 residues. J gave up 3 bases and V 4 bases, and 7 bases lay outside the gene matches. Germline CDR1 is MDHEN and CDR2 is SYDVKM. This CDR3 is CASSSLSGGCYEQYF. The CDR3 DNA follows: TGTGCCAGCAGTTCCCTTAGCGGGGGCTGCTACGAGCAGTACTTC.

The J gene is TRBJ1-5, the V gene TRBV6-2 or TRBV6-3, with 7 bases identical to TRBD1. Germline lookup yields CDR1 MNHEY and CDR2 SVGEGT. J was trimmed by 3 bases and V by 5 bases; bases with no gene match: 7. The CDR3 spans 15 residues. CDR3 sequence: CASSNQDRNNQPQHF. CDR3 in DNA: TGTGCCAGCAGTAATCAGGACAGGAACAATCAGCCCCAGCATTTT.

The V gene is TRBV7-2, the J gene TRBJ2-7; weak D call: TRBD1 (5 bases). This CDR3 spans 15 amino acids. CDR1 and CDR2 from the germline V gene are SGHTA and FQGNSA. Trimming cost V 1 base and J 5 bases, with 15 bases left between them. The CDR3 coding sequence is TGTGCCAGCAGCTTAGACGGCAGGGCGGCCGACGAGCAGTACTTC. Protein: CASSLDGRAADEQYF.

The V call is TRBV5-5, the J call TRBJ2-3; 8 positions match TRBD2. Germline lookup yields CDR1 SGHKS and CDR2 YYEKEE (reference sequence). The V segment lost 4 bases and the J segment 3 bases; nucleotides outside the gene matches: 4. The CDR3 has 14 residues. This chain's CDR3 is CASSHSGATDTQYF. The CDR3 nucleotides read TGTGCCAGCAGCCATAGCGGGGCTACAGATACGCAGTATTTT.

This CDR3 reads CSAREDGRVVHEQYF. The CDR3 nucleotides are TGCAGTGCTAGAGAAGACGGCAGGGTTGTCCACGAGCAGTACTTC. This rearrangement joins TRBV20-1 to TRBJ2-5, with D possibly being TRBD1 (5 bases). The end of the DNA is better explained by TRBJ2-7, so the J call may be wrong. The CDR3 has 15 residues. Germline V lookup: CDR1 DFQATT, CDR2 SNEGSKA (reference sequence).

The chain uses TRBV24-1 and TRBJ2-1, with D perhaps matching TRBD1 (6 bases). With 3 bases removed from V and 5 bases from J, the gap between germline ends came to 13 bases. Germline V CDR1 and CDR2: KGHDR, SFDVKD. The CDR3 sequence is 15 residues long. Here the CDR3 reads CATSDPRRTDNEQFF. The CDR3 nucleotides read TGTGCCACCAGTGATCCCCGGCGGACAGACAATGAGCAGTTCTTC.